The 16 T cell receptor beta chains below all came from one sample that was sequenced in a study of vaccination and CD4 T cells after COVID-19. Cultured CD4+ T cell DNA underwent sequencing with the Oncomine TCR Beta short-read assay. TCRdb processed the PCR reads anew with MiXCR; each CDR3 protein has one entry. The table shows some 25,000 distinct CDR3 sequences, with 64% occurring only once. No cognate antigen is known for these TCRs. Treatment in this sample: approximately 10-day PBMC culture with coronavirus spike peptide pools or control peptides (ViraFEST assay). Sequencing was performed on CD4+ T cells from blood, cultured in vitro. These receptors came from a human donor who had recovered from COVID-19.

This clonotype has just one count. The rearrangement links TRBV6-4 to TRBJ2-1; 9 positions match TRBD2. Germline CDR1 reads MRHNA; CDR2 reads SNTAGT. J lost 6 bases, V lost 4 bases, and 7 bases had no gene match. This CDR3 contains 15 residues. CDR3 in DNA: TGTGCCAGCAGTGTTGTAGCGGGAGAAAGCAATGAGCAGTTCTTC. It yields the protein CASSVVAGESNEQFF.

A few counts support this clonotype. The chain employs TRBV6-1 and TRBJ1-5, with D perhaps TRBD1 (6 bases). V was shortened by 6 bases and J by 4 bases, with 10 bases between the two germline ends. CDR3 length: 13 residues. The germline V gene encodes CDR1 MNHNS and CDR2 SASEGT. The CDR3 DNA reads TGTGCCAGCAGCGCAGGGGCAAATCAGCCCCAGCATTTT. Amino acids: CASSAGANQPQHF.

V and J are TRBV14 and TRBJ1-6, with TRBD1 identical over 10 bases. With 1 base clipped from V and 7 bases from J, the junction kept 1 base outside the gene matches. CDR1 is SGHDN, CDR2 FVKESK, per germline. This CDR3 has 15 residues. CDR3 in DNA: TGTGCCAGCAGCCAAGGGACAGGGGGGAATTCACCCCTCCACTTT. Translation: CASSQGTGGNSPLHF.

This rearrangement joins TRBV7-2 to TRBJ1-1; weak D call: TRBD1 (5 bases). CDR1 is SGHTA, CDR2 FQGNSA, per germline. The CDR3 is 14 amino acids. V lost 3 bases and J lost 4, with 12 bases in between. This CDR3 is CASSFRGTVTEAFF. The CDR3 DNA is TGTGCCAGCAGCTTTCGGGGGACCGTCACTGAAGCTTTCTTT.

In this sample, this clonotype turned up a few times. The V and J genes are TRBV7-6 and TRBJ2-7; TRBD2 matches at 11 bases. V shed 1 base and J 4 bases; nucleotides not matched to a gene: 0. Germline-derived CDR1 and CDR2 are SGHVS and FNYEAQ. The CDR3 has 14 amino acids. The CDR3 spells CASSLGLAGYEQYF. The CDR3 nucleotides are TGTGCCAGCAGCTTAGGACTAGCGGGATACGAGCAGTACTTC.

The chain links TRBV7-2 to TRBJ2-3; possible D gene TRBD1, 5 bases. The germline V and J ends were trimmed by 4 bases and 5 bases, with 13 bases remaining between them. Per germline, CDR1 SGHTA and CDR2 FQGNSA. The CDR3 spans 14 residues. In nucleotides, the CDR3 is TGTGCCAGCAGCTCCGCCAGGGTGGGAGATACGCAGTATTTT. It encodes CASSSARVGDTQYF. Full variable domain (missing parts from reference TRBV7-2 and TRBJ2-3): GAGVSQSPSNKVTEKGKDVELRCDPISGHTALYWYRQSLGQGLEFLIYFQGNSAPDKSGLPSDRFSAERTGGSVSTLTIQRTQQEDSAVYLCASSSARVGDTQYFGPGTRLTVL.

Only a few counts were recorded for this clonotype. CDR3 bases: TGTGCCAGCAGTGTATTATCTGGGGCAGATACGCAGTATTTT. Translation: CASSVLSGADTQYF. The chain links TRBV6-4 to TRBJ2-3; no definite D call. Trimming shortened V by 4 bases and J by 4 bases, and 12 bases separated the two germline ends. Germline V gives CDR1 MRHNA, CDR2 SNTAGT. The CDR3 has 14 residues.

The chain carries TRBV10-3 and TRBJ1-1, with a tentative D call TRBD1 (5 bases). Trimming stripped 0 bases from V and 7 bases from J, with 15 bases between. The CDR3 loop spans 15 amino acids. Germline V gene sequence: CDR1 ENHRY, CDR2 SYGVKD. The CDR3 loop is CAISESSIGALEAFF. CDR3 bases: TGTGCCATCAGTGAGTCGTCTATCGGGGCCCTTGAAGCTTTCTTT.

The chain has TRBV15 and TRBJ2-2; D call uncertain. From germline, CDR1 is LNHNV and CDR2 YYDKDF (reference sequence). The CDR3 is made up of 13 amino acids. Trimming removed 4 bases from V and 8 bases from J, with 11 bases in between. The DNA of the CDR3 is TGTGCCACCAGCACCAGGTGGAAGGGGGAGCTGTTTTTT. Its protein product is CATSTRWKGELFF.

The CDR3 reads CASTPLGGGGTQEQFF. DNA for the CDR3: TGTGCCAGCACCCCCCTCGGAGGGGGCGGAACCCAAGAGCAGTTCTTC. The genes are TRBV6-1 and TRBJ2-1, with D possibly matching TRBD1 (7 bases). The CDR3 sequence is 16 residues long. In germline, CDR1 is MNHNS, CDR2 SASEGT. V dropped 7 bases and J dropped 10 bases, with 26 bases sitting between them.

This clonotype was seen only once. The chain links TRBV15 to TRBJ1-4, with unresolved D. The CDR3 loop spans 12 amino acids. V lost 5 bases and J lost 7, with 8 bases in between. The germline CDR1 and CDR2 sequences are LNHNV and YYDKDF (reference sequence). The chain's CDR3 is CATSPGVEKLFF. The CDR3 region has the DNA TGTGCCACCAGCCCAGGTGTTGAAAAACTGTTTTTT.

This clonotype appeared a single time. This rearrangement joins TRBV6-1 to TRBJ2-1; a weak D match, TRBD1 (6 bases). The CDR3 has 13 amino acids. Germline CDR1 reads MNHNS; CDR2 reads SASEGT. Trimming took off 8 bases at V and 9 bases at J, with 17 bases between the two ends. In nucleotides, the CDR3 is TGTGCCAGCTCCCTGAACACAGGGACTGAGCAGTTCTTC. Encoded protein: CASSLNTGTEQFF.

In DNA form, the CDR3 reads TGTGCCAGCAGACGGGACAGCTTCCAGCCCCAGCATTTT. This sequence encodes CASRRDSFQPQHF. V is TRBV6-1 and J is TRBJ1-5; 7 positions agree with TRBD1. The germline CDR1 and CDR2 sequences are MNHNS and SASEGT. The CDR3 has 13 amino acids. V trimming: 6 bases; J trimming: 7 bases; junction bases outside the gene matches: 6.

This chain connects TRBV9 to TRBJ1-1, with D hard to call. Trimming pared 7 bases from V and 2 bases from J, leaving 18 bases between. Germline CDR1 reads SGDLS; CDR2 reads YYNGEE. The CDR3 consists of 15 residues. The CDR3 nucleotides are TGTGCCAGCTCTCGCCTCGACCGAACCAACACTGAAGCTTTCTTT. Translation: CASSRLDRTNTEAFF.

The CDR3 DNA sequence: TGTGCCACCAGCAGAGTGCCTAGCGGGACGGTGACCCAGTACTTC. Translating it yields CATSRVPSGTVTQYF. The rearrangement joins TRBV15 to TRBJ2-5; TRBD2 matches at 9 bases. The CDR3 contains 15 residues. V gave up 1 base and J gave up 7 bases; unmatched junction bases: 7. Germline CDR1 is LNHNV and CDR2 is YYDKDF (reference sequence).

The chain recombines TRBV20-1 with TRBJ2-1, with D maybe TRBD2 (7 bases). The V gene lost 3 bases and the J gene lost 3 bases, with 15 bases spanning the gap. Per germline, CDR1 DFQATT and CDR2 SNEGSKA (reference sequence). This CDR3 spans 15 amino acids. The CDR3 here is CSASKGEGRYNEQFF. The CDR3 nucleotides read TGCAGTGCTAGTAAGGGGGAGGGCCGCTACAATGAGCAGTTCTTC.